This is a list of T cell receptor beta chains from one sample in a study of blood T cell repertoires in COVID-19. Repertoires were generated with immunoSEQ multiplex PCR, while TCRdb's copy carries only in-frame clones and drops some. The sample has about 260,000 clones, approximately 89% seen once. Sequenced material: peripheral blood. Receptor source: a woman aged 70-85 years with COVID-19, enrolled during active disease. CDR3s include the opening cysteine and the closing phenylalanine or tryptophan. The D gene is left open where the match is weak. Clone size, where shown, is once, few, many, or a class for clones that have expanded.

v_gene: TRBV28
d_gene: TRBD1
abundance: -
j_gene: TRBJ1-2
CDR3nt: TGTGCCAGCAGTTCACGACAGGGAAGTAGAGTAGGCTATGGCTACACCTTC
CDR3aa: CASSSRQGSRVGYGYTF

v_gene: TRBV5-4
d_gene: -
abundance: -
j_gene: TRBJ2-5
CDR3nt: TGTGCCAGCGGTCAGTGGGCAGGGAAGGCCCAGTACTTC
CDR3aa: CASGQWAGKAQYF

v_gene: TRBV5-1
d_gene: -
abundance: -
j_gene: TRBJ2-7
CDR3nt: TGCGCCAGCAGCCTCAGGGGCTACGAGCAGTACTTC
CDR3aa: CASSLRGYEQYF

v_gene: TRBV5-1
d_gene: TRBD1
abundance: -
j_gene: TRBJ1-1
CDR3nt: TGCGCCAGCAGCTTGGATACAGGGGAGAAAACTGAAGCTTTCTTT
CDR3aa: CASSLDTGEKTEAFF

v_gene: TRBV24-1
d_gene: -
abundance: -
j_gene: TRBJ2-3
CDR3nt: TGTGCCACCAGTGAGACAGTCACAGATACGCAGTATTTT
CDR3aa: CATSETVTDTQYF

v_gene: TRBV7-9
d_gene: -
abundance: -
j_gene: TRBJ2-3
CDR3nt: TGTGCCAGCAGCTTAGCGTCCTTCACAGATACGCAGTATTTT
CDR3aa: CASSLASFTDTQYF

v_gene: TRBV28
d_gene: -
abundance: -
j_gene: TRBJ1-5
CDR3nt: TGTGCCAGCAGCTCTAAATTCCGGTCTAGCAATCAGCCCCAGCATTTT
CDR3aa: CASSSKFRSSNQPQHF

v_gene: TRBV9
d_gene: -
abundance: -
j_gene: TRBJ2-5
CDR3nt: TGTGCCAGCAGCGTAGGTGTGGTCCGAGAAGAGACCCAGTACTTC
CDR3aa: CASSVGVVREETQYF

v_gene: TRBV5-6
d_gene: -
abundance: -
j_gene: TRBJ1-4
CDR3nt: TGTGCCAGCAGTCGAGAAGAAAAACTGTTTTTT
CDR3aa: CASSREEKLFF

v_gene: TRBV29-1
d_gene: -
abundance: -
j_gene: TRBJ2-1
CDR3nt: TGCAGCGTAGCTAACAGGGCTCAGAGTGAGCAGTTCTTC
CDR3aa: CSVANRAQSEQFF

v_gene: TRBV5-8
d_gene: TRBD2
abundance: once
j_gene: TRBJ2-7
CDR3nt: TGTGCCAGCAGGCGGACTAGCCTCTTTAACGAGCAGTACTTC
CDR3aa: CASRRTSLFNEQYF

v_gene: TRBV19
d_gene: -
abundance: -
j_gene: TRBJ1-4
CDR3nt: TGTGCCAGTAGAGACCAGGGGAGCTGGGGTGAAAAACTGTTTTTT
CDR3aa: CASRDQGSWGEKLFF

v_gene: TRBV7-6
d_gene: -
abundance: -
j_gene: TRBJ1-2
CDR3nt: TGTGCCAGCAGCTTAGAGCCCTCCGGAGTTCAGGGTAACCACTATGGCTACACCTTC
CDR3aa: CASSLEPSGVQGNHYGYTF

v_gene: TRBV25-1
d_gene: TRBD2
abundance: -
j_gene: TRBJ2-5
CDR3nt: TGTGCCAGCAGTGGGTCTCCTAGCGGGAGTAGAGAGACCCAGTACTTC
CDR3aa: CASSGSPSGSRETQYF

v_gene: TRBV5-6
d_gene: -
abundance: few
j_gene: TRBJ1-5
CDR3nt: TGTGCCAGCAGCTTTTCGGGGGGCAGGGGCAATCAGCCCCAGCATTTT
CDR3aa: CASSFSGGRGNQPQHF

v_gene: TRBV7-3
d_gene: -
abundance: -
j_gene: TRBJ1-1
CDR3nt: TGTGCCAGCAGCTCACTTCAGGGGTCCACTGAAGCTTTCTTT
CDR3aa: CASSSLQGSTEAFF

v_gene: TRBV28
d_gene: -
abundance: -
j_gene: TRBJ2-2
CDR3nt: TGTGCCATTTCCGGGAGCCCCACCGGGGAGCTGTTTTTT
CDR3aa: CAISGSPTGELFF

v_gene: TRBV5-1
d_gene: TRBD1
abundance: once
j_gene: TRBJ2-3
CDR3nt: TGCGCCAGCAGCACCGGACAGGGAACAGATACGCAGTATTTT
CDR3aa: CASSTGQGTDTQYF

v_gene: TRBV5-6
d_gene: -
abundance: once
j_gene: TRBJ1-2
CDR3nt: TGTGCCAGCAGCAATAGATATGGCTACACCTTC
CDR3aa: CASSNRYGYTF

v_gene: TRBV29-1
d_gene: -
abundance: few
j_gene: TRBJ1-5
CDR3nt: TGCAGCGTTGAACCGGTGTATAGCAATCAGCCCCAGCATTTT
CDR3aa: CSVEPVYSNQPQHF

v_gene: TRBV10-3
d_gene: TRBD2
abundance: -
j_gene: TRBJ2-2
CDR3nt: TGTGCCATCAGTGGACTAGCGGGAGGTCACACCGGGGAGCTGTTTTTT
CDR3aa: CAISGLAGGHTGELFF

v_gene: TRBV19
d_gene: -
abundance: -
j_gene: TRBJ2-3
CDR3nt: TGTGCCAGTAGTAGCGGGGATACGCAGTATTTT
CDR3aa: CASSSGDTQYF

v_gene: TRBV11-3
d_gene: -
abundance: -
j_gene: TRBJ2-5
CDR3nt: TGTGCCAGCAGCCCACCTAAACAGGCGTACCAAGAGACCCAGTACTTC
CDR3aa: CASSPPKQAYQETQYF

v_gene: TRBV3-1/TRBV3-2
d_gene: TRBD1
abundance: few
j_gene: TRBJ1-5
CDR3nt: TGTGCCAGCAGCCAAGGGTCGGCAGGGGGCATCAATCAGCCCCAGCATTTT
CDR3aa: CASSQGSAGGINQPQHF

v_gene: TRBV5-1
d_gene: -
abundance: -
j_gene: TRBJ2-2
CDR3nt: TGCGCCAGCAGCTCGCCGTCGAGAGTAACCGGGGAGCTGTTTTTT
CDR3aa: CASSSPSRVTGELFF

v_gene: TRBV4-1
d_gene: TRBD1
abundance: -
j_gene: TRBJ2-1
CDR3nt: TGCGCCAGCAGCCAACACTCATGGGACAGCTACAATGAGCAGTTCTTC
CDR3aa: CASSQHSWDSYNEQFF

v_gene: TRBV24-1
d_gene: TRBD1
abundance: -
j_gene: TRBJ1-5
CDR3nt: TGTGCCACCAGTGAAAGGACAGGAGCCGCAAATCAGCCCCAGCATTTT
CDR3aa: CATSERTGAANQPQHF

v_gene: TRBV3-1/TRBV3-2
d_gene: -
abundance: -
j_gene: TRBJ2-5
CDR3nt: TGTGCCAGCAGCCAACAGGGAATAGAGACCCAGTACTTC
CDR3aa: CASSQQGIETQYF

v_gene: TRBV7-2
d_gene: -
abundance: -
j_gene: TRBJ1-1
CDR3nt: TGTGCCAGCAGCGCTCGGGGACAAATCATTAACACTGAAGCTTTCTTT
CDR3aa: CASSARGQIINTEAFF

v_gene: TRBV6-5
d_gene: -
abundance: -
j_gene: TRBJ2-5
CDR3nt: TGTGCCAGCAGGGTAGCGTCCCAGTACCAAGAGACCCAGTACTTC
CDR3aa: CASRVASQYQETQYF

v_gene: TRBV7-2
d_gene: TRBD1
abundance: -
j_gene: TRBJ1-2
CDR3nt: TGTGCCAGCAGACGGCCGGGACAGGGCATAAACGGCTACACCTTC
CDR3aa: CASRRPGQGINGYTF

v_gene: TRBV5-5
d_gene: TRBD1
abundance: -
j_gene: TRBJ1-5
CDR3nt: TGTGCCAGCAGCTTACTGGACAGGAGTCAGCCCCAGCATTTT
CDR3aa: CASSLLDRSQPQHF

v_gene: TRBV27
d_gene: TRBD1
abundance: -
j_gene: TRBJ1-6
CDR3nt: TGTGCCAGCAGTTTATGGGACAGAGAACTCAATTCACCCCTCCACTTT
CDR3aa: CASSLWDRELNSPLHF

v_gene: TRBV7-9
d_gene: TRBD1
abundance: -
j_gene: TRBJ1-1
CDR3nt: TGTGCCAGCAGCGGACAGGGGAGCACTGAAGCTTTCTTT
CDR3aa: CASSGQGSTEAFF

v_gene: TRBV19
d_gene: -
abundance: -
j_gene: TRBJ1-1
CDR3nt: TGTGCCAGTAGTGATCGGACTGAGACTGAAGCTTTCTTT
CDR3aa: CASSDRTETEAFF

v_gene: TRBV4-2
d_gene: TRBD2
abundance: -
j_gene: TRBJ2-3
CDR3nt: TGTGCCAGCAGCCAAGATGTGCGGACTAGCGGTTTCACAGATACGCAGTATTTT
CDR3aa: CASSQDVRTSGFTDTQYF

v_gene: TRBV19
d_gene: TRBD1
abundance: -
j_gene: TRBJ1-4
CDR3nt: TGTGCCAGTGGGGCGGACAGGGGGCGCCGAGGTGAAAAACTGTTTTTT
CDR3aa: CASGADRGRRGEKLFF

v_gene: TRBV11-2
d_gene: TRBD1
abundance: -
j_gene: TRBJ2-1
CDR3nt: TGTGCCAGCAGCCCGACAGGGGAACTTGAGCAGTTCTTC
CDR3aa: CASSPTGELEQFF

v_gene: TRBV11-3
d_gene: -
abundance: -
j_gene: TRBJ2-7
CDR3nt: TGTGCCAGCAGCTTACGGTCTAGGTCCTACGAGCAGTACTTC
CDR3aa: CASSLRSRSYEQYF

v_gene: TRBV3-1/TRBV3-2
d_gene: -
abundance: -
j_gene: TRBJ1-1
CDR3nt: TGTGCCAGCAGTCTACAGGGTGATAGCACTGAAGCTTTCTTT
CDR3aa: CASSLQGDSTEAFF

v_gene: TRBV7-9
d_gene: TRBD1
abundance: few
j_gene: TRBJ1-2
CDR3nt: TGTGCCAGCAGCCCCCCGGGACAGGGCCATGGCTACACCTTC
CDR3aa: CASSPPGQGHGYTF

v_gene: TRBV2
d_gene: TRBD1
abundance: -
j_gene: TRBJ1-1
CDR3nt: TGTGCCAGCAGTGACGGACAGGGAGGCACTGAAGCTTTCTTT
CDR3aa: CASSDGQGGTEAFF

v_gene: TRBV3-1/TRBV3-2
d_gene: TRBD2
abundance: -
j_gene: TRBJ2-7
CDR3nt: TGTGCCAGCACTCGGGGAGGGGCCTACGAGCAGTACTTC
CDR3aa: CASTRGGAYEQYF

v_gene: TRBV7-9
d_gene: -
abundance: -
j_gene: TRBJ1-1
CDR3nt: TGTGCCAGCAGCCCTCACAGGGAGGGTAGTAACACTGAAGCTTTCTTT
CDR3aa: CASSPHREGSNTEAFF

v_gene: TRBV3-1/TRBV3-2
d_gene: TRBD2
abundance: -
j_gene: TRBJ2-3
CDR3nt: TGTGCCAGCAGCCGAATAGGTAGCGGGAATACGCAGTATTTT
CDR3aa: CASSRIGSGNTQYF

v_gene: TRBV7-2
d_gene: TRBD2
abundance: -
j_gene: TRBJ2-5
CDR3nt: TGTGCCAGCAGCTTAAGTTTGTCGGGAGGACAAGAGACCCAGTACTTC
CDR3aa: CASSLSLSGGQETQYF

v_gene: TRBV2
d_gene: -
abundance: -
j_gene: TRBJ1-1
CDR3nt: TGTGCCAGCAGTGAAGCGTCGGCGGGCATGAACACTGAAGCTTTCTTT
CDR3aa: CASSEASAGMNTEAFF

v_gene: TRBV2
d_gene: TRBD1
abundance: once
j_gene: TRBJ1-5
CDR3nt: TGTGCCAGCAGCCAAAGCACAGGGGTTTTTCAGCCCCAGCATTTT
CDR3aa: CASSQSTGVFQPQHF

v_gene: TRBV2
d_gene: -
abundance: once
j_gene: TRBJ1-2
CDR3nt: TGTGCCAGCAGTTTCGACAGACTTAACTATGGCTACACCTTC
CDR3aa: CASSFDRLNYGYTF

v_gene: TRBV7-9
d_gene: -
abundance: -
j_gene: TRBJ1-6
CDR3nt: TGTGCCAGCGGGAGGGATTCACCCCTCCACTTT
CDR3aa: CASGRDSPLHF

v_gene: TRBV29-1
d_gene: -
abundance: -
j_gene: TRBJ1-2
CDR3nt: TGCAGCGTTGAATACGGCTATGGCTACACCTTC
CDR3aa: CSVEYGYGYTF

v_gene: TRBV9
d_gene: TRBD1
abundance: -
j_gene: TRBJ2-7
CDR3nt: TGTGCCAGCAGCGTAGCACAGGGGGTCCACGAGCAGTACTTC
CDR3aa: CASSVAQGVHEQYF

v_gene: TRBV10-3
d_gene: TRBD1
abundance: -
j_gene: TRBJ2-2
CDR3nt: TGTGCCTCCGGACAGGTAGCCGGGGAGCTGTTTTTT
CDR3aa: CASGQVAGELFF

v_gene: TRBV6-5
d_gene: -
abundance: -
j_gene: TRBJ1-2
CDR3nt: TGTGCCAGCACCCAGGCAAACTATGGCTACACCTTC
CDR3aa: CASTQANYGYTF

v_gene: TRBV18
d_gene: -
abundance: -
j_gene: TRBJ1-3
CDR3nt: TGTGCCAGCTCACCCCAGGAGGTCGGTGGAAACACCATATATTTT
CDR3aa: CASSPQEVGGNTIYF

v_gene: TRBV7-2
d_gene: TRBD1
abundance: -
j_gene: TRBJ1-2
CDR3nt: TGTGCCAGCAGCGACGGACAGGTCTATGGCTACACCTTC
CDR3aa: CASSDGQVYGYTF